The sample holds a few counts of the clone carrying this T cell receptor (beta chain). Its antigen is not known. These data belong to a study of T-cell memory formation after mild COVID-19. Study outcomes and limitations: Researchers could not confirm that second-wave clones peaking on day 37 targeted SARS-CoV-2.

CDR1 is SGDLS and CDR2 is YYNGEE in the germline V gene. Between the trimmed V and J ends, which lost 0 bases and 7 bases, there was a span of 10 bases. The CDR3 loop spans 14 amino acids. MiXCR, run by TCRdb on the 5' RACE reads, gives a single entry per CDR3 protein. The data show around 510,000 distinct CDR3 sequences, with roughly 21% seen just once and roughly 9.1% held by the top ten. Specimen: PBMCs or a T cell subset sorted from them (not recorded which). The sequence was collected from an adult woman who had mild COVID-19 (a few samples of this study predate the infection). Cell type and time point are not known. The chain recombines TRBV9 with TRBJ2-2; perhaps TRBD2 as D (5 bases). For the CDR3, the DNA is TGTGCCAGCAGCGTAGCACTAGTTGGCGGGGAGCTGTTTTTT. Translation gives CASSVALVGGELFF.